This T cell receptor (beta chain) was captured in a study of T-cell reconstitution after alpha-beta-depleted transplantation in children. CDR3 size: 17 residues. Trimming pared 3 bases from V and 3 bases from J, leaving 21 bases between. Germline assignment: CDR1 MGHRA and CDR2 YSYEKL. TCRbeta library construction was performed incorporating unique molecular identifiers. TCRdb fed the PCR reads into MiXCR, producing one record per CDR3 protein. Of around 360,000 distinct CDR3 sequences in the sample, 10% were seen once. This clonotype was detected only a few times. J is TRBJ2-7 and V is TRBV4-1; D may be TRBD2 (6 bases). This TCR was recovered from a human donor who donated a stem cell graft to a child with acute lymphoblastic leukemia. The specimen comprised PBMCs from the stem cell graft donor, sampled from the stem cell graft. The CDR3 region is CASSQAFYRDWVYEQYF. The CDR3 DNA sequence: TGCGCCAGCAGCCAGGCCTTCTACCGGGACTGGGTCTACGAGCAGTACTTC.